The T cell receptor (beta chain) described here comes from a study of OX40 agonist ivuxolimab in advanced cancers. Background on the study: Ivuxolimab was delivered to patients intravenously every 2 weeks at doses spanning 0.01 to 10 mg/kg.

Libraries were prepared by immunoSEQ multiplex PCR; TCRdb keeps only in-frame clonotypes and omits some of them. The profile shows about 22,000 clones, over 75% of them singletons. This sequence originates from an adult with an advanced solid tumor such as melanoma, head and neck, liver or kidney cancer. This sample comprised CD4+ or CD8+ T cells sorted from blood, obtained in a trial of the OX40 agonist ivuxolimab.

CDR3 sequence (DNA): TGTGCCAGCAGCCTGGGACAGGGGTTTAATTCACCCCTCCACTTT. Protein sequence: CASSLGQGFNSPLHF. This sequence joins TRBV28 and TRBJ1-6, with TRBD1 identical over 10 bases. The CDR3 spans 15 residues. Germline V gene sequence: CDR1 MDHEN, CDR2 SYDVKM. The trim removed 6 bases at V and 6 bases at J, leaving 5 bases unmatched.